The next 11 T cell receptor beta chains were all read from a single sample in a study of cytomegalovirus exposure and HLA in healthy donors. Sequencing was performed with immunoSEQ multiplex PCR; in TCRdb, only in-frame clones are kept and a portion is missing. The repertoire has some 140,000 clones, 82% of them found once; the top ten carry 25% to 30%. Sequencing input: PBMCs. These receptors all come from a man under 40 in good health and CMV-seropositive.

This chain connects TRBV6-1 to TRBJ2-7; TRBD2 might be the D (6 bases). CDR1 is MNHNS and CDR2 is SASEGT in the germline V gene. The CDR3 sequence is 15 residues long. Deletions cut 3 bases from V and 4 bases from J, with 16 bases between. CDR3 amino acids: CASSDGTSSKYEQYF. The CDR3, as DNA: TGTGCCAGCAGTGACGGGACTTCTTCTAAGTACGAGCAGTACTTC.

V is TRBV5-4 and J is TRBJ1-2; 9 bases align to TRBD1. In germline, CDR1 is SGHNT, CDR2 YYREEE (reference sequence). The CDR3 loop spans 14 amino acids. V trimming: 0 bases; J trimming: 5 bases; junction bases outside the gene matches: 2. CDR3 DNA sequence: TGTGCCAGCAGCTTGGGGACAGGGGAATATGGCTACACCTTC. Its protein product is CASSLGTGEYGYTF.

This clone was seen just once. This chain uses TRBV27 with TRBJ1-1; D call uncertain. The germline V gene encodes CDR1 MNHEY and CDR2 SMNVEV (reference sequence). There are 12 residues in the CDR3. V was cut by 10 bases and J by 1 base, with 10 bases left in between. The chain's CDR3 is CATTSGNTEAFF. The CDR3, as DNA: TGTGCCACCACCTCGGGGAACACTGAAGCTTTCTTT.

This CDR3 reads CASSMATGGAGKETQYF. CDR3 bases: TGTGCCAGTAGTATGGCTACAGGGGGCGCGGGTAAAGAGACCCAGTACTTC. This chain links TRBV19 with TRBJ2-5; 9 nucleotides match TRBD1. CDR1 LNHDA and CDR2 SQIVND come from the germline V gene (reference sequence). V gave up 3 bases and J gave up 3 bases; unmatched junction bases: 11. The CDR3 spans 17 residues.

V is TRBV5-4 and J is TRBJ1-1, with D hard to call. Germline assignment: CDR1 SGHNT and CDR2 YYREEE (reference sequence). The CDR3 consists of 14 residues. V was pared by 0 bases and J by 5 bases, with 11 bases between. CDR3 region: CASSLVGVGTEAFF. CDR3 DNA sequence: TGTGCCAGCAGCTTGGTCGGGGTAGGGACTGAAGCTTTCTTT.

The gene calls are TRBV29-1 and TRBJ1-3; D possibly corresponds to TRBD1 (5 bases). Trimming stripped 7 bases from V and 3 bases from J, with 16 bases between. Looked up from germline, CDR1 is SQVTM and CDR2 is ANQGSEA. This CDR3 contains 14 residues. This CDR3 is CSALVQGIGNTIYF. CDR3 coding DNA: TGCAGCGCCTTAGTGCAGGGTATTGGAAACACCATATATTTT.

This clone was seen only once. The V and J genes are TRBV7-9 and TRBJ2-3; D perhaps matches TRBD1 (6 bases). V was trimmed by 4 bases and J by 4 bases, leaving 12 bases between them. Germline CDR1 SEHNR, CDR2 FQNEAQ (reference sequence). The CDR3 extends over 14 amino acids. The CDR3 loop reads CASSSDSQADTQYF. DNA of the CDR3: TGTGCCAGCAGCTCGGACAGTCAAGCAGATACGCAGTATTTT.

The V gene is TRBV4-3, the J gene TRBJ2-1; 11 bases are a match to TRBD2. V shed 3 bases and J 0 bases; nucleotides not matched to a gene: 19. Germline-derived CDR1 and CDR2 are LGHNA and YSLEER. The CDR3 has 22 amino acids. This CDR3 reads CASSHGLASGGPFTLSYNEQFF. The CDR3, as DNA: TGCGCCAGCAGCCACGGGCTAGCTAGCGGGGGGCCTTTCACCCTCTCCTACAATGAGCAGTTCTTC.

This clone was seen more than once but under ten times. The CDR3 reads CAWSSGAGNTEAFF. In DNA, the CDR3 is TGTGCCTGGAGTTCAGGGGCTGGGAACACTGAAGCTTTCTTT. The chain recombines TRBV30 with TRBJ1-1; perhaps TRBD1 as D (6 bases). From germline, CDR1 is GTSNPN and CDR2 SVGIG (reference sequence). This CDR3 comprises 14 residues. V lost 2 bases to trimming and J lost 1 base, with 11 bases between them.

The chain combines TRBV2 with TRBJ2-1; 9 positions match TRBD1. Germline V CDR1 and CDR2: SNHLY, FYNNEI. Trimming took 8 bases from V and 7 from J; bases not matched to a gene: 6. The CDR3 loop spans 13 amino acids. The CDR3 coding sequence is TGTGCCAGCGCGGGACAGGGAAAAAATGAGCAGTTCTTC. Encoded protein: CASAGQGKNEQFF.

This sequence joins TRBV25-1 and TRBJ2-7; 8 bases fit TRBD1. Germline V CDR1 and CDR2: MGHDK, SYGVNS. V trimming: 6 bases; J trimming: 0 bases; junction bases outside the gene matches: 4. CDR3 size: 14 residues. CDR3 sequence (DNA): TGTGCCAGCAGCAGGGGGCCCATCTCCTACGAGCAGTACTTC. It is translated as CASSRGPISYEQYF.